This T cell receptor beta chain comes out of a study of shared clonotypes between healthy human individuals. This CDR3 is built from 15 residues. Germline-derived CDR1 and CDR2 are SGDLS and YYNGEE. Losses at the gene ends were 3 bases for V and 4 bases for J; bases not matched to a gene: 6. The data were produced by immunoSEQ multiplex PCR, yet TCRdb's version contains in-frame clones alone and is incomplete. The sample has fewer than 600,000 clones; approximately 77% are singletons. The rearrangement joins TRBV9 to TRBJ2-2, with TRBD2 matching over 7 bases. This clonotype was sampled from a woman between 35 and 50 years old in good health. Some clones in this sample may be carry-over from other donors' samples. The sample comprised PBMCs. CDR3 nucleotide sequence: TGTGCCAGCAGCGGTACTAGCGCCAGCACCGGGGAGCTGTTTTTT. Protein product: CASSGTSASTGELFF.